This T cell receptor (beta chain) was retrieved from a study of cytomegalovirus exposure and HLA in healthy donors. About the research overall: Researchers previously reported finding roughly 120 million unique TCR beta sequences from roughly 180 million T cells. Study-wide results and caveats: Most sequenced TCRs were rare (though some public TCRs occurred in many donors).

The CDR3 sequence is 14 residues long. Deletions cut 7 bases from V and 2 bases from J, with 13 bases between. Looked up from germline, CDR1 is SGHRS and CDR2 is YFSETQ. This clone was seen a few times. Antigen: not known. Likely unrecorded immune exposures existed in these nominally healthy donors. PCR used 60 Vbeta primers and 13 Jbeta primers. Clones were read by immunoSEQ multiplex PCR, and TCRdb kept only the in-frame ones, dropping some. The sample includes some 200,000 clones, about 12% seen only once; the top ten take approximately 8.3%. Specimen: PBMCs. This chain joins TRBV5-1 and TRBJ2-1; weak D call: TRBD2 (7 bases). The clonotype originates from a man aged 45-65 years in good health and CMV-seropositive. The CDR3 nucleotides are TGCGCCAGCGGGGGGGCCCTCACCTACAATGAGCAGTTCTTC. Protein product: CASGGALTYNEQFF.